A selection of T cell receptor beta chains follows, all from one sample in a study of shared clonotypes between healthy human individuals. Only in-frame clones appear in the TCRdb table, and some are missing; sequencing was by immunoSEQ multiplex PCR. This table holds over a million clones, approximately 80% found once. The sample consisted of memory CD4+ T cells from PBMCs. The receptors originated from a man aged 18 to 35 in good health. Some clones in this sample may be carry-over from other donors' samples. Each CDR3 is given with its conserved first and last residue. The order of the fields is clone size, J gene, D gene, V gene, CDR3 protein, CDR3 DNA. A D gene is named only where the DNA matches it firmly. Not all rows give a size; the values are once, few, many and, for expanded clones, a class.

clone size: few; J gene: TRBJ1-5; D gene: -; V gene: TRBV5-5; CDR3 protein: CASSLIGDNQPQHF; CDR3 DNA: TGTGCCAGCAGCTTGATAGGGGACAATCAGCCCCAGCATTTT
clone size: -; J gene: TRBJ1-2; D gene: TRBD1; V gene: TRBV5-1; CDR3 protein: CASSLNTGTGNYGYTF; CDR3 DNA: TGCGCCAGCAGCTTAAATACCGGGACAGGGAATTATGGCTACACCTTC
clone size: once; J gene: TRBJ2-3; D gene: TRBD2; V gene: TRBV28; CDR3 protein: CASRDSSGRLADTQYF; CDR3 DNA: TGTGCCAGCAGGGACTCTAGCGGGAGATTGGCAGATACGCAGTATTTT
clone size: once; J gene: TRBJ2-7; D gene: TRBD1; V gene: TRBV14; CDR3 protein: CASSQAYRGRFEQYF; CDR3 DNA: TGTGCCAGCAGCCAAGCTTACAGGGGGCGGTTCGAGCAGTACTTC
clone size: -; J gene: TRBJ1-2; D gene: TRBD1; V gene: TRBV19; CDR3 protein: CASTWADRDGYTF; CDR3 DNA: TGTGCCAGTACGTGGGCGGACAGGGATGGTTACACCTTC
clone size: once; J gene: TRBJ2-3; D gene: -; V gene: TRBV11-1; CDR3 protein: CASSSTAERVRRVDTQYF; CDR3 DNA: TGTGCCAGCAGCTCGACAGCCGAGCGGGTCCGCCGGGTAGATACGCAGTATTTT
clone size: few; J gene: TRBJ2-6; D gene: -; V gene: TRBV19; CDR3 protein: CASSTLGTGANVLTF; CDR3 DNA: TGTGCCAGTAGTACTTTGGGGACTGGGGCCAACGTCCTGACTTTC
clone size: -; J gene: TRBJ2-7; D gene: -; V gene: TRBV11-2; CDR3 protein: CASSLGPGKQYEQYF; CDR3 DNA: TGTGCCAGCAGCTTAGGTCCAGGGAAGCAATACGAGCAGTACTTC
clone size: -; J gene: TRBJ2-2; D gene: TRBD2; V gene: TRBV2; CDR3 protein: CASRGGLAANTGELFF; CDR3 DNA: TGTGCCAGCAGGGGAGGACTAGCGGCTAACACCGGGGAGCTGTTTTTT
clone size: -; J gene: TRBJ2-3; D gene: -; V gene: TRBV6-1; CDR3 protein: CASTISGFTDTQYF; CDR3 DNA: TGTGCCAGCACTATATCAGGGTTTACAGATACGCAGTATTTT
clone size: few; J gene: TRBJ1-2; D gene: -; V gene: TRBV27; CDR3 protein: CASRKTGFGGGYTF; CDR3 DNA: TGTGCCAGCAGGAAGACAGGATTTGGGGGCGGCTACACCTTC
clone size: -; J gene: TRBJ2-1; D gene: -; V gene: TRBV5-4; CDR3 protein: CASSGRTRAGNEQFF; CDR3 DNA: TGTGCCAGCAGCGGCCGAACTAGGGCAGGCAATGAGCAGTTCTTC
clone size: -; J gene: TRBJ2-1; D gene: -; V gene: TRBV5-1; CDR3 protein: CASSLDTAYNEQFF; CDR3 DNA: TGCGCCAGCAGCTTGGATACTGCATACAATGAGCAGTTCTTC
clone size: -; J gene: TRBJ1-2; D gene: TRBD1; V gene: TRBV9; CDR3 protein: CASSPDRVSYGYTF; CDR3 DNA: TGTGCCAGCAGTCCGGACAGGGTTAGCTATGGCTACACCTTC
clone size: -; J gene: TRBJ2-5; D gene: TRBD2; V gene: TRBV5-1; CDR3 protein: CASNVGLASETQYF; CDR3 DNA: TGCGCCAGCAACGTCGGACTAGCGTCAGAGACCCAGTACTTC
clone size: -; J gene: TRBJ2-1; D gene: -; V gene: TRBV6-6; CDR3 protein: CASSYSSKNTQNEQFF; CDR3 DNA: TGTGCCAGCAGTTACTCGTCTAAAAACACCCAAAATGAGCAGTTCTTC
clone size: -; J gene: TRBJ2-7; D gene: -; V gene: TRBV21-1; CDR3 protein: CASSTRLAGAPYEQYF; CDR3 DNA: TGTGCCAGCAGCACGCGTCTAGCGGGAGCCCCCTACGAGCAGTACTTC
clone size: -; J gene: TRBJ1-5; D gene: -; V gene: TRBV19; CDR3 protein: CASSSGVVDQPQHF; CDR3 DNA: TGTGCCAGTAGTTCGGGGGTGGTAGATCAGCCCCAGCATTTT
clone size: -; J gene: TRBJ2-5; D gene: TRBD2; V gene: TRBV2; CDR3 protein: CASSWTRGETQYF; CDR3 DNA: TGTGCCAGCAGTTGGACTAGAGGAGAGACCCAGTACTTC
clone size: -; J gene: TRBJ2-1; D gene: TRBD2; V gene: TRBV7-2; CDR3 protein: CASSLSGRFYNEQFF; CDR3 DNA: TGTGCCAGCAGCCTTAGCGGGAGATTCTACAATGAGCAGTTCTTC
clone size: -; J gene: TRBJ2-7; D gene: -; V gene: TRBV6-5; CDR3 protein: CASSPQQGSYEQYF; CDR3 DNA: TGTGCCAGCAGCCCCCAGCAGGGAAGCTACGAGCAGTACTTC
clone size: few; J gene: TRBJ2-1; D gene: -; V gene: TRBV5-1; CDR3 protein: CASSPGDSYNEQFF; CDR3 DNA: TGCGCCAGCAGCCCAGGGGATTCCTACAATGAGCAGTTCTTC
clone size: few; J gene: TRBJ2-3; D gene: -; V gene: TRBV7-8; CDR3 protein: CASNNQGGRTDTQYF; CDR3 DNA: TGTGCCAGCAATAATCAGGGGGGACGCACAGATACGCAGTATTTT
clone size: many; J gene: TRBJ1-1; D gene: -; V gene: TRBV7-9; CDR3 protein: CASSSTQGTEAFF; CDR3 DNA: TGTGCCAGCAGCTCTACCCAGGGCACTGAAGCTTTCTTT
clone size: -; J gene: TRBJ2-1; D gene: -; V gene: TRBV18; CDR3 protein: CASSEKTSSYNEQFF; CDR3 DNA: TGTGCCAGCTCCGAAAAGACTAGCTCCTACAATGAGCAGTTCTTC
clone size: few; J gene: TRBJ2-2; D gene: -; V gene: TRBV7-3; CDR3 protein: CASSLAGPGTGELFF; CDR3 DNA: TGTGCCAGCAGCTTAGCGGGACCGGGCACCGGGGAGCTGTTTTTT
clone size: -; J gene: TRBJ1-2; D gene: -; V gene: TRBV5-5; CDR3 protein: CASSPSTYVGGYTF; CDR3 DNA: TGTGCCAGCAGCCCCTCTACATATGTCGGGGGCTACACCTTC
clone size: -; J gene: TRBJ2-1; D gene: -; V gene: TRBV6-1; CDR3 protein: CASSLEGLPNNEQFF; CDR3 DNA: TGTGCCAGCAGCCTCGAGGGACTCCCTAACAATGAGCAGTTCTTC
clone size: -; J gene: TRBJ1-1; D gene: -; V gene: TRBV5-1; CDR3 protein: CASSLEFENMNTEAFF; CDR3 DNA: TGCGCCAGCAGCTTGGAGTTTGAGAATATGAACACTGAAGCTTTCTTT
clone size: many; J gene: TRBJ2-1; D gene: TRBD2; V gene: TRBV4-2; CDR3 protein: CASSQAPGLAGGDEQFF; CDR3 DNA: TGTGCCAGCAGCCAGGCCCCGGGTCTAGCGGGAGGGGATGAGCAGTTCTTC
clone size: -; J gene: TRBJ2-1; D gene: -; V gene: TRBV13; CDR3 protein: CASSYQADRRTNEQFF; CDR3 DNA: TGTGCCAGCAGCTACCAAGCGGACCGTAGGACCAATGAGCAGTTCTTC
clone size: -; J gene: TRBJ2-1; D gene: TRBD1; V gene: TRBV27; CDR3 protein: CASRPRDRPNNEQFF; CDR3 DNA: TGTGCCAGCCGGCCCCGGGACAGACCAAACAATGAGCAGTTCTTC
clone size: -; J gene: TRBJ2-7; D gene: TRBD2; V gene: TRBV7-2; CDR3 protein: CASSQVLAAPYEQYF; CDR3 DNA: TGTGCCAGCAGCCAAGTCCTAGCGGCCCCCTACGAGCAGTACTTC
clone size: -; J gene: TRBJ2-3; D gene: -; V gene: TRBV9; CDR3 protein: CASSVVGRSTDTQYF; CDR3 DNA: TGTGCCAGCAGCGTAGTTGGGAGGTCGACAGATACGCAGTATTTT
clone size: once; J gene: TRBJ1-5; D gene: -; V gene: TRBV19; CDR3 protein: CASSIRQPTGAPQHF; CDR3 DNA: TGTGCCAGTAGTATAAGACAGCCTACCGGGGCGCCCCAGCATTTT
clone size: few; J gene: TRBJ2-5; D gene: -; V gene: TRBV7-2; CDR3 protein: CASSSTGHGGETQYF; CDR3 DNA: TGTGCCAGCAGCTCCACGGGACACGGAGGGGAGACCCAGTACTTC
clone size: few; J gene: TRBJ2-7; D gene: TRBD2; V gene: TRBV29-1; CDR3 protein: CSVVASGRARSLPEQYF; CDR3 DNA: TGCAGCGTGGTAGCTAGCGGGAGGGCCCGGAGTCTCCCCGAGCAGTACTTC
clone size: many; J gene: TRBJ1-1; D gene: -; V gene: TRBV18; CDR3 protein: CASSPGNSGNTEAFF; CDR3 DNA: TGTGCCAGCTCACCCGGGAACTCCGGGAACACTGAAGCTTTCTTT
clone size: -; J gene: TRBJ2-5; D gene: TRBD1; V gene: TRBV9; CDR3 protein: CASSVTGTVQETQYF; CDR3 DNA: TGTGCCAGCAGCGTGACCGGGACAGTCCAAGAGACCCAGTACTTC
clone size: -; J gene: TRBJ2-7; D gene: TRBD1; V gene: TRBV6-6; CDR3 protein: CASSQPTGGYYEQYF; CDR3 DNA: TGTGCCAGCAGTCAACCGACAGGGGGCTACTACGAGCAGTACTTC
clone size: -; J gene: TRBJ1-6; D gene: -; V gene: TRBV4-2; CDR3 protein: CASSQDLGSGGTPLHF; CDR3 DNA: TGTGCCAGCAGCCAAGATCTGGGCAGCGGCGGAACACCCCTCCACTTT
clone size: -; J gene: TRBJ1-2; D gene: -; V gene: TRBV19; CDR3 protein: CASSTTVGRNYGYTF; CDR3 DNA: TGTGCCAGTAGTACAACGGTAGGGAGGAACTATGGCTACACCTTC
clone size: -; J gene: TRBJ1-1; D gene: -; V gene: TRBV6-5; CDR3 protein: CASSKPSSTEAFF; CDR3 DNA: TGTGCCAGCAGCAAGCCTTCGAGCACTGAAGCTTTCTTT